Each of the 10 T cell receptor beta chains below was sequenced from the same sample in a study of blood T cell repertoires in COVID-19. Using immunoSEQ multiplex PCR, the repertoire was profiled, and TCRdb retains in-frame clones only, with some absent. The sample lists 95,000 to 150,000 clones; more than 70% were seen once. Sample: peripheral blood. These receptors all stem from a man at least 80 years old with active or convalescent COVID-19.

The V call is TRBV19, the J call TRBJ1-2, with a weak D call TRBD1 (5 bases). The germline V gene has CDR1 LNHDA and CDR2 SQIVND (reference sequence). This CDR3 is 14 amino acids long. V lost 7 bases, J lost 8 bases, and 20 bases lay in between. The CDR3 nucleotides read TGTGCCAGTACAGCACCAGGGAACGGTCAAGGCTACACCTTC. Its protein is CASTAPGNGQGYTF.

This clone was detected only once. The chain has TRBV3-1 (or the pseudogene TRBV3-2) and TRBJ2-5, with D possibly being TRBD2 (5 bases). The CDR3 length is 16 residues. Trimming took 1 base from V and 5 from J, leaving 17 bases between them. Germline V gene lookup returns CDR1 LGHDT and CDR2 YNNKEL (reference sequence). The CDR3 region has the DNA TGTGCCAGCAGCCAAGGCACGGCGGAGGTGGGGGAGACCCAGTACTTC. The encoded protein is CASSQGTAEVGETQYF.

The chain joins TRBV18 to TRBJ1-2; the D is unclear. This CDR3 has 14 amino acids. Germline V gene lookup returns CDR1 KGHSH and CDR2 LQKENI. V was pared by 3 bases and J by 8 bases, with 16 bases between. As DNA, the CDR3 is TGTGCCAGCTCACCCGTAAGTGAAGGAGGAGGCTACACCTTC. It is translated as CASSPVSEGGGYTF.

V and J are TRBV19 and TRBJ2-3, with a possible D match to TRBD2 (6 bases). This CDR3 contains 15 residues. Germline V CDR1 and CDR2: LNHDA, SQIVND (reference sequence). With 0 bases removed from V and 4 bases from J, the gap between germline ends came to 11 bases. CDR3 sequence reads: CASSIDAGRSDTQYF. The DNA of the CDR3 is TGTGCCAGTAGTATAGATGCGGGGAGATCAGATACGCAGTATTTT.

V is TRBV11-1 and J is TRBJ2-7; D ambiguous. There are 12 residues in the CDR3. Germline CDR1 SGHAT, CDR2 FQDESV (reference sequence). Trimming pared 3 bases from V and 0 bases from J, leaving 3 bases between. The CDR3 region has the DNA TGTGCCAGCAGCTTCAGCTCCTACGAGCAGTACTTC. It codes for CASSFSSYEQYF.

This CDR3 reads CASSWQGDAGELFF. DNA for the CDR3: TGTGCCAGCAGCTGGCAGGGTGATGCCGGGGAGCTGTTTTTT. The chain recombines TRBV5-4 with TRBJ2-2; the D gene is possibly TRBD1 (5 bases). The CDR3 has 14 amino acids. The V end was cut by 3 bases, the J end by 6 bases, with 12 bases between. Germline-derived CDR1 and CDR2 are SGHNT and YYREEE (reference sequence).

In its sample, this clone was seen once. V gene TRBV12-3 or TRBV12-4 combines with J gene TRBJ1-1, with D possibly matching TRBD1 (6 bases). The CDR3 has 13 residues. V shed 5 bases and J shed 8 bases, with 15 bases lying between them. The CDR3 DNA follows: TGTGCCAGCAGTCCCCCCGACAGGCCCGAAGCTTTCTTT. Translation gives CASSPPDRPEAFF.

V gene TRBV30 combines with J gene TRBJ1-2, with D perhaps TRBD1 (6 bases). The CDR3 is 16 residues long. Trimming shortened V by 3 bases and J by 0 bases, and 17 bases separated the two germline ends. Looked up from germline, CDR1 is GTSNPN and CDR2 is SVGIG (reference sequence). The CDR3 sequence is CAWSDLHRETNYGYTF. DNA of the CDR3: TGTGCCTGGAGCGACCTTCACAGGGAAACTAACTATGGCTACACCTTC.

The chain uses TRBV27 and TRBJ2-5; no reliable D call. V lost 6 bases and J lost 4, with 27 bases in between. Looked up from germline, CDR1 is MNHEY and CDR2 is SMNVEV (reference sequence). This CDR3 has 18 amino acids. CDR3 sequence (DNA): TGTGCCAGCAGCCTTCGGTCAGGCCGCGCAGAAAGTGGAGAGACCCAGTACTTC. The encoded protein is CASSLRSGRAESGETQYF.

The rearrangement uses TRBV2 and TRBJ2-5, with 10 positions matching TRBD2. CDR3 length equals 16 residues. The germline V gene has CDR1 SNHLY and CDR2 FYNNEI. J lost 10 bases, V lost 7 bases, and 18 bases had no gene match. The CDR3 DNA reads as TGTGCCAGCATCCTCGGCCAGATAGCGGGGGGTGAGGGCCAGTACTTC. It is translated as CASILGQIAGGEGQYF.